The 21 T cell receptor beta chains in this list originate from one sample, sequenced in a study of shared clonotypes between healthy human individuals (dated by TCRdb to the early 2020s). CD8 naive samples were CD45RO-negative cells positively selected for CCR7, giving a CD45RA+CCR7+ population that excluded TemRA cells. Receptors were amplified or captured by the immunoSEQ multiplex PCR assay. The clones in this table, taken by TCRdb from immuneACCESS, are in-frame only. Not every clone is retained; where verified, under half of the shortfall comes from an unresolved V gene, and the cause of the rest is unknown. A total of roughly 2 million clones appear in this sample, about 95% of them only once. Of the sample, 0.9% to 1.3% is held by the ten largest clones. Sequencing input: naive CD8+ T cells sorted from blood. The intended sense of this specimen's cell subset or site label: CD45RA+CCR7+. These receptors all come from a man between 18 and 29 years old in good health.

The chain recombines TRBV19 with TRBJ1-5; no definite D call. From germline, CDR1 is LNHDA and CDR2 SQIVND (reference sequence). The V end lost 0 bases, the J end lost 4 bases, and 10 bases lay between the germline ends. The CDR3 runs to 15 residues. DNA for the CDR3: TGTGCCAGTAGTATAGATGGGGAAATTAATCAGCCCCAGCATTTT. Translating it yields CASSIDGEINQPQHF.

A single count supports this clone. V is TRBV2 and J is TRBJ2-7, with 12 bases lining up with TRBD2. V shed 4 bases, J shed 2 bases, and the junction held 3 bases outside the gene matches. The CDR3 extends over 15 amino acids. The germline gives CDR1 SNHLY, CDR2 FYNNEI. CDR3: CASSGTSGKTYEQYF. The CDR3 DNA is TGTGCCAGCAGTGGGACTAGCGGGAAGACCTACGAGCAGTACTTC. The variable domain in full, completed from reference TRBV2 and TRBJ2-7, reads EPEVTQTPSHQVTQMGQEVILRCVPISNHLYFYWYRQILGQKVEFLVSFYNNEISEKSEIFDDQFSVERPDGSNFTLKIRSTKLEDSAMYFCASSGTSGKTYEQYFGPGTRLTVT.

On this clone itself: One junction end does not reproduce the germline sequence, and a read error may be involved. The same CDR3 also results from other DNA sequences found in this sample. The chain couples TRBV4-1 to TRBJ1-2; maybe TRBD1 (6 bases). CDR3 length: 15 amino acids. Germline CDR1 reads MGHRA; CDR2 reads YSYEKL. The CDR3 sequence: CASSQVGGTNYGYTF. The CDR3 coding sequence is TGCGCCAGCAGCCAAGTGGGGGGCACTAACTACGGCTACACCTTC.

This clone appeared a few times. The gene calls are TRBV19 and TRBJ1-2; perhaps TRBD1 as D (6 bases). This CDR3 contains 14 residues. Germline V gene sequence: CDR1 LNHDA, CDR2 SQIVND (reference sequence). V lost 4 bases and J 7 bases, leaving 16 bases between the germline ends. The DNA for the CDR3 is TGTGCCAGTAGTACTACAGGGAAGGGAGTTGGCTACACCTTC. As protein: CASSTTGKGVGYTF. The variable domain in full, completed from reference TRBV19 and TRBJ1-2, reads DGGITQSPKYLFRKEGQNVTLSCEQNLNHDAMYWYRQDPGQGLRLIYYSQIVNDFQKGDIAEGYSVSREKKESFPLTVTSAQKNPTAFYLCASSTTGKGVGYTFGSGTRLTVV.

This chain links TRBV2 with TRBJ1-2; 8 nucleotides match TRBD1. V lost 8 bases, J lost 3 bases, and 14 bases stayed unmatched. This CDR3 spans 16 amino acids. The germline V gene encodes CDR1 SNHLY and CDR2 FYNNEI. This CDR3 is CASQLLRTGKDYGYTF. For the CDR3, the DNA is TGTGCCAGCCAACTCCTACGGACAGGGAAGGACTATGGCTACACCTTC.

This chain joins TRBV4-3 and TRBJ1-2; 7 bases are shared with TRBD1. CDR1 is LGHNA, CDR2 YSLEER, per germline. The ends lost 1 base at V and 4 bases at J; junction bases unmatched: 6. The CDR3 length is 15 residues. CDR3 sequence: CASSQATGVPYGYTF. The DNA of the CDR3 is TGCGCCAGCAGCCAAGCAACAGGGGTCCCCTATGGCTACACCTTC.

The V gene is TRBV15, the J gene TRBJ1-1, with 7 nucleotides matching TRBD1. The CDR3 spans 14 residues. Trimming took 3 bases from V and 6 from J; bases not matched to a gene: 7. Germline CDR1 is LNHNV and CDR2 is YYDKDF (reference sequence). This CDR3 reads CATSSKGARAEAFF. DNA for the CDR3: TGTGCCACCAGCAGTAAGGGGGCTCGGGCTGAAGCTTTCTTT.

The V and J genes are TRBV6-5 and TRBJ2-1; the D gene is possibly TRBD1 (6 bases). Trimming took 0 bases from V and 8 from J, leaving 14 bases between them. The CDR3 extends over 15 amino acids. Germline lookup yields CDR1 MNHEY and CDR2 SVGAGI. The CDR3 protein is CASSYSGQGIYEQFF. The CDR3 region has the DNA TGTGCCAGCAGTTACTCGGGGCAGGGGATCTATGAGCAGTTCTTC.

V gene TRBV27 combines with J gene TRBJ1-1; D is undetermined. The V and J ends lost 0 bases and 0 bases respectively, with 5 bases between them. The CDR3 length is 14 residues. Germline loops: CDR1 MNHEY, CDR2 SMNVEV (reference sequence). The CDR3 bases are TGTGCCAGCAGTTTATCGTGGGTGAACACTGAAGCTTTCTTT. Residues: CASSLSWVNTEAFF.

Note on this clone: Other DNA sequences within the sample encode an identical CDR3. The chain couples TRBV13 to TRBJ2-5; TRBD1 matches 7 bases. V was pared by 5 bases and J by 3 bases, with 3 bases of the junction left unmatched. The CDR3 runs 13 residues. From germline, CDR1 is PRHDT and CDR2 FYEKMQ (reference sequence). CDR3 sequence reads: CASSLTGEETQYF. The CDR3 nucleotides read TGTGCCAGCAGCCTAACAGGGGAAGAGACCCAGTACTTC.

The chain joins TRBV5-5 to TRBJ2-7; 7 positions match TRBD2. From germline, CDR1 is SGHKS and CDR2 YYEKEE (reference sequence). The CDR3 has 13 amino acids. J gave up 2 bases and V 5 bases, and 4 bases lay outside the gene matches. The CDR3 loop is CASSYSGTYEQYF. In DNA form, the CDR3 reads TGTGCCAGCAGTTACAGCGGGACCTACGAGCAGTACTTC.

The chain carries TRBV27 and TRBJ2-2; 7 bases fit TRBD2. The CDR3 extends over 16 amino acids. Germline CDR1 is MNHEY and CDR2 is SMNVEV (reference sequence). The J segment lost 7 bases and the V segment lost 4 bases, leaving 12 bases of the junction unmatched. The CDR3: CASSSYLGLPGGELFF. The CDR3 DNA is TGTGCCAGCAGTTCCTATCTGGGACTACCGGGCGGGGAGCTGTTTTTT.

The V gene is TRBV10-3, the J gene TRBJ2-3; D gene ambiguous. The CDR3 runs to 17 residues. Trimming cost V 0 bases and J 4 bases, with 17 bases left between them. The germline gives CDR1 ENHRY, CDR2 SYGVKD. CDR3 nucleotide sequence: TGTGCCATCAGTGAGTCGAAGGAACGACCAGATCCAGATACGCAGTATTTT. Protein product: CAISESKERPDPDTQYF.

This chain joins TRBV6-5 and TRBJ2-7, with D unresolved. This CDR3 contains 16 residues. Germline CDR1 is MNHEY and CDR2 is SVGAGI. Trimming pared 0 bases from V and 3 bases from J, leaving 15 bases between. The CDR3 spells CASSYSLGHTDYEQYF. The CDR3 DNA is TGTGCCAGCAGTTACTCCCTGGGCCACACAGACTACGAGCAGTACTTC.

The chain joins TRBV6-5 to TRBJ2-2, with D perhaps TRBD1 (6 bases). The V gene lost 6 bases and the J gene lost 4 bases, with 12 bases spanning the gap. The germline V gene has CDR1 MNHEY and CDR2 SVGAGI. The CDR3 covers 14 residues. The CDR3 sequence: CASSRQVGTGELFF. DNA for the CDR3: TGTGCCAGCAGCCGACAGGTTGGCACCGGGGAGCTGTTTTTT.

This chain links TRBV6-1 with TRBJ2-7; tentatively, D is TRBD2 (6 bases). Germline CDR1 is MNHNS and CDR2 is SASEGT. V lost 6 bases and J lost 9, with 12 bases in between. This CDR3 spans 11 amino acids. CDR3: CASSPGRMQYF. In nucleotides, the CDR3 is TGTGCCAGCAGCCCGGGGAGGATGCAGTACTTC.

The chain recombines TRBV6-5 with TRBJ1-6, with a tentative D call TRBD1 (6 bases). The V gene's germline CDR1 is MNHEY and CDR2 SVGAGI. The V end lost 5 bases, the J end lost 9 bases, and 11 bases lay between the germline ends. There are 13 residues in the CDR3. CDR3 sequence (DNA): TGTGCCAGCAGTATAGGGGGTGGTTCACCCCTCCACTTT. This encodes CASSIGGGSPLHF.

This clone occurred once. This chain joins TRBV30 and TRBJ1-1, with D perhaps matching TRBD1 (6 bases). The CDR3 is 14 amino acids. V was clipped by 0 bases and J by 6 bases, with 14 bases between them. The V gene's germline CDR1 is GTSNPN and CDR2 SVGIG (reference sequence). The CDR3 loop reads CAWSVGGGPPEAFF. In DNA, the CDR3 is TGTGCCTGGAGTGTGGGAGGGGGTCCGCCTGAAGCTTTCTTT.

In its sample, this clone was seen once. The gene calls are TRBV9 and TRBJ2-1; D is unresolved. Germline CDR1 and CDR2: SGDLS and YYNGEE. The CDR3 totals 14 residues. Trimming stripped 0 bases from V and 8 bases from J, with 12 bases between. The CDR3 region has the DNA TGTGCCAGCAGCGTAGGTGGCGGTCACGATGAGCAGTTCTTC. This sequence encodes CASSVGGGHDEQFF.

This clone was detected a few times. This same CDR3 is encoded by further DNA sequences in the sample. The chain has TRBV2 and TRBJ2-7, with D unclear. Trimming removed 5 bases from V and 4 bases from J, with 3 bases in between. There are 10 residues in the CDR3. CDR1 and CDR2 from the germline V gene are SNHLY and FYNNEI. As DNA, the CDR3 is TGTGCCAGCAGTAGGTACGAGCAGTACTTC. It translates to CASSRYEQYF.

The chain uses TRBV7-3 and TRBJ2-1; D is undetermined. The CDR3 is made up of 13 amino acids. Trimming removed 4 bases from V and 6 bases from J, with 10 bases in between. Germline loops: CDR1 SGHTA, CDR2 FQGTGA. The CDR3 bases are TGTGCCAGCAGCTCCCAAGGTGGCAATGAGCAGTTCTTC. It codes for CASSSQGGNEQFF.